This is a list of T cell receptor beta chains from one sample in a study of shared clonotypes between healthy human individuals. TCRdb keeps only in-frame clones here, not all; method: immunoSEQ multiplex PCR. There are about 2,500,000 clones in the sample; around 94% occur only once, and more than 0.12% lies in the top ten. Sequencing used naive CD4+ T cells sorted from blood. These receptors came from a man aged 18-30 years in good health. The CDR3 runs from the conserved cysteine through the conserved F or W. A D gene is named only where the DNA matches it firmly. Not all rows give a size; the values are once, few, many and, for expanded clones, a class.

abundance	v_gene	d_gene	j_gene	CDR3aa	CDR3nt
once	TRBV5-1	-	TRBJ2-1	CASSRDGNSYNEQFF	TGCGCCAGCAGCCGCGACGGCAACTCCTACAATGAGCAGTTCTTC
-	TRBV28	-	TRBJ1-2	CASSLVAYGYTF	TGTGCCAGCAGTTTAGTAGCCTATGGCTACACCTTC
-	TRBV5-1	-	TRBJ2-1	CASSLGTPNEQFF	TGCGCCAGCAGCCTCGGGACTCCCAATGAGCAGTTCTTC
-	TRBV19	TRBD2	TRBJ2-1	CASTKLAGSSYNEQFF	TGTGCCAGTACCAAACTAGCGGGATCCTCCTACAATGAGCAGTTCTTC
-	TRBV7-9	-	TRBJ1-4	CASSLGRMGEKLFF	TGTGCCAGCAGCTTAGGAAGGATGGGTGAAAAACTGTTTTTT
-	TRBV28	-	TRBJ2-3	CASSADRWMTSTDTQYF	TGTGCCAGCAGCGCCGACAGGTGGATGACTAGCACAGATACGCAGTATTTT
-	TRBV2	TRBD2	TRBJ2-5	CASSVRRESETQYF	TGTGCCAGCAGTGTGAGGCGGGAGTCAGAGACCCAGTACTTC
-	TRBV10-3	-	TRBJ2-3	CAISESTPSTDTQYF	TGTGCCATCAGTGAGTCGACACCCAGCACAGATACGCAGTATTTT
-	TRBV5-1	-	TRBJ1-4	CASSLAGDGEKLFF	TGCGCCAGCAGCTTGGCCGGGGATGGTGAAAAACTGTTTTTT
-	TRBV4-3	TRBD2	TRBJ2-3	CASSQERLAGVYGKGDTQYF	TGCGCCAGCAGCCAGGAGAGACTAGCGGGAGTATATGGGAAGGGAGATACGCAGTATTTT
-	TRBV19	TRBD1	TRBJ1-6	CASSIYQGAYNSPLHF	TGTGCCAGTAGTATATACCAGGGGGCCTATAATTCACCCCTCCACTTT
-	TRBV19	-	TRBJ1-1	CASSIDRRGTEAFF	TGTGCCAGTAGTATAGATCGAAGGGGGACTGAAGCTTTCTTT
-	TRBV10-2	TRBD1	TRBJ1-5	CATGTGGPQPQHF	TGCGCCACTGGGACAGGGGGGCCTCAGCCCCAGCATTTT
-	TRBV5-6	-	TRBJ1-6	CASSLLWPSYNSPLHF	TGTGCCAGCAGCTTGTTATGGCCCAGCTATAATTCACCCCTCCACTTT
once	TRBV18	-	TRBJ2-7	CASSPPGEHEQYF	TGTGCCAGCTCACCCCCCGGAGAACACGAGCAGTACTTC
-	TRBV5-1	TRBD1	TRBJ2-1	CASSLAGTGPYNEQFF	TGCGCCAGCAGCTTGGCCGGGACAGGCCCCTACAATGAGCAGTTCTTC
-	TRBV7-8	-	TRBJ2-3	CASNPHLRGPDTQYF	TGTGCCAGCAACCCTCACTTACGGGGTCCAGATACGCAGTATTTT
once	TRBV9	TRBD2	TRBJ2-1	CASSVVERGGQGEQFF	TGTGCCAGCAGCGTAGTCGAGCGGGGGGGCCAGGGTGAGCAGTTCTTC
-	TRBV15	-	TRBJ1-1	CATSREGGESTEAFF	TGTGCCACCAGCAGAGAAGGAGGGGAGAGCACTGAAGCTTTCTTT
-	TRBV30	-	TRBJ1-1	CAWTVWGTEAFF	TGTGCCTGGACCGTCTGGGGTACTGAAGCTTTCTTT
-	TRBV19	TRBD1	TRBJ1-4	CASSSRDRGPEKLFF	TGTGCCAGTAGCTCCCGGGACAGGGGGCCTGAAAAACTGTTTTTT
-	TRBV5-6	-	TRBJ1-6	CASSLAWGAGSPLHF	TGTGCCAGCAGCTTGGCATGGGGGGCAGGTTCACCCCTCCACTTT
-	TRBV7-2	TRBD2	TRBJ2-1	CASSRTSGGSYNEQFF	TGTGCCAGCAGCCGGACTAGCGGGGGCTCCTACAATGAGCAGTTCTTC
-	TRBV5-1	-	TRBJ2-7	CASSLVGQTYEQYF	TGCGCCAGCAGCTTGGTGGGTCAGACCTACGAGCAGTACTTC
-	TRBV11-3	-	TRBJ2-5	CASSAGDSGETQYF	TGTGCCAGCAGCGCCGGCGACAGTGGGGAGACCCAGTACTTC
-	TRBV30	-	TRBJ1-3	CACRGSGNTIYF	TGTGCCTGCCGGGGGTCTGGAAACACCATATATTTT
-	TRBV7-3	-	TRBJ1-1	CASSLSPDRTRAEAFF	TGTGCCAGCAGCTTAAGCCCCGACAGAACCCGGGCTGAAGCTTTCTTT
-	TRBV5-1	TRBD1	TRBJ1-1	CASSSRTGGNTEAFF	TGCGCCAGCAGCTCGAGGACAGGGGGGAACACTGAAGCTTTCTTT
-	TRBV11-2	-	TRBJ2-5	CASSLAWGASAQETQYF	TGTGCCAGCAGCTTAGCTTGGGGTGCTAGCGCCCAAGAGACCCAGTACTTC
-	TRBV6-5	-	TRBJ2-7	CASSYARAYEQYF	TGTGCCAGCAGTTACGCCAGAGCCTACGAGCAGTACTTC
-	TRBV5-4	TRBD1	TRBJ2-7	CASRTDRASYEQYF	TGTGCCAGCAGGACCGACAGGGCCTCCTACGAGCAGTACTTC
-	TRBV19	-	TRBJ2-6	CASSRWSGAGANVLTF	TGTGCCAGTAGTAGGTGGTCAGGGGCTGGGGCCAACGTCCTGACTTTC
-	TRBV18	TRBD1	TRBJ1-1	CASSGGQHTEAFF	TGTGCCAGCTCAGGGGGACAGCACACTGAAGCTTTCTTT
-	TRBV9	-	TRBJ1-1	CASSAGTGIGGDTEAFF	TGTGCCAGCAGCGCCGGGACGGGCATTGGGGGGGACACTGAAGCTTTCTTT
-	TRBV9	-	TRBJ1-1	CASSVQDLFSEAFF	TGTGCCAGCAGCGTCCAGGACCTGTTTTCTGAAGCTTTCTTT
-	TRBV7-6	-	TRBJ2-7	CASSFKDSQFSGSVDGQYF	TGTGCCAGCAGCTTCAAGGACAGTCAATTTAGCGGGTCTGTTGACGGGCAGTACTTC
-	TRBV12-5	-	TRBJ2-1	CASSFLGLFSGQFF	TGTGCTAGTTCGTTTCTCGGGTTATTTTCAGGGCAGTTCTTC
-	TRBV6-1	TRBD2	TRBJ2-5	CASSVGEGETQYF	TGTGCCAGCAGCGTAGGGGAGGGGGAGACCCAGTACTTC
-	TRBV6-1	-	TRBJ2-7	CASSEGRGEQYF	TGTGCCAGCAGTGAAGGTCGGGGCGAGCAGTACTTC
-	TRBV7-9	TRBD2	TRBJ2-1	CASSPRGSGATYNEQFF	TGTGCCAGCAGCCCACGAGGCAGCGGGGCTACCTACAATGAGCAGTTCTTC
once	TRBV29-1	-	TRBJ1-2	CSVSPPGPYGYTF	TGCAGCGTATCACCGCCGGGCCCCTATGGCTACACCTTC
-	TRBV5-1	-	TRBJ1-1	CASSTRASIYEAFF	TGCGCCAGCAGTACCCGGGCTTCCATATATGAAGCTTTCTTT
-	TRBV5-1	-	TRBJ2-1	CASSPRGTSSSRNEQFF	TGCGCCAGCAGCCCGCGGGGGACAAGTTCTTCTCGTAATGAGCAGTTCTTC
-	TRBV10-2	-	TRBJ2-5	CASQGPSPETQYF	TGCGCCAGCCAGGGACCCTCCCCAGAGACCCAGTACTTC
-	TRBV7-3	-	TRBJ2-1	CASSAGQLYNEQFF	TGTGCCAGCAGCGCGGGACAACTCTACAATGAGCAGTTCTTC
-	TRBV19	TRBD1	TRBJ2-2	CASSGGTANTGELFF	TGTGCCAGTAGTGGTGGGACAGCGAACACCGGGGAGCTGTTTTTT
-	TRBV5-1	-	TRBJ2-2	CASSRQGQNTGELFF	TGCGCCAGCAGCCGACAAGGTCAGAACACCGGGGAGCTGTTTTTT
once	TRBV4-1	-	TRBJ1-1	CASSQTTGGNTEAFF	TGCGCCAGCAGCCAAACAACGGGGGGGAACACTGAAGCTTTCTTT
-	TRBV10-3	TRBD1	TRBJ2-1	CATGQGNNEQFF	TGTGCCACAGGACAGGGGAACAATGAGCAGTTCTTC
-	TRBV21-1	-	TRBJ2-1	CASSSEPGQGDNEQFF	TGTGCCAGCAGCTCTGAACCGGGACAGGGCGACAATGAGCAGTTCTTC
-	TRBV10-1	-	TRBJ2-1	CASSASREQFF	TGCGCCAGCAGTGCCTCCCGCGAGCAGTTCTTC
-	TRBV10-1	TRBD1	TRBJ2-2	CASSEDRAPTAGELFF	TGCGCCAGCAGTGAAGACAGGGCCCCTACCGCCGGGGAGCTGTTTTTT
-	TRBV5-1	-	TRBJ2-7	CASSLDGLLYEQYF	TGCGCCAGCAGCTTGGACGGCCTACTCTACGAGCAGTACTTC
-	TRBV10-3	TRBD1	TRBJ2-1	CAISGQGAQNEQFF	TGTGCCATCAGTGGACAGGGGGCGCAGAATGAGCAGTTCTTC